These T cell receptor beta chains were read from a single sample in a study of blood T cell repertoires in COVID-19. Profiling relied on immunoSEQ multiplex PCR, and the TCRdb table lists in-frame clones only, not all of them. The sample lists around 76,000 clones, 75% to 90% occurring once. Input material: peripheral blood. Source of these receptors: a man in his fifties or sixties with COVID-19, enrolled during active disease. The CDR3 runs from the conserved cysteine through the conserved F or W. Each record gives: clone size, D gene, V gene, J gene, CDR3 DNA, CDR3 protein. D genes are given only for firm matches. The size entry is marked missing in some rows and otherwise reads once, few, many or a size class.

abundance: few; d_gene: NA; v_gene: TRBV7-8; j_gene: TRBJ2-1; CDR3nt: TGTGCCAGCAGCTTAGACGGGAGCTCCTACAATGAGCAGTTCTTC; CDR3aa: CASSLDGSSYNEQFF
abundance: NA; d_gene: NA; v_gene: TRBV28; j_gene: TRBJ2-3; CDR3nt: TGTGCCAGCAGTTTATATCCAGGGTCTAGCACAGATACGCAGTATTTT; CDR3aa: CASSLYPGSSTDTQYF
abundance: NA; d_gene: NA; v_gene: TRBV7-2; j_gene: TRBJ2-1; CDR3nt: TGTGCCAGCAGCCCTCCCTTCGGTGAGCAGTTCTTC; CDR3aa: CASSPPFGEQFF
abundance: NA; d_gene: NA; v_gene: TRBV5-4; j_gene: TRBJ2-5; CDR3nt: TGTGCCAGCAGCCGGACAGTTTATCAAGAGACCCAGTACTTC; CDR3aa: CASSRTVYQETQYF
abundance: NA; d_gene: NA; v_gene: TRBV30; j_gene: TRBJ2-5; CDR3nt: TGTGCCTGGGCAACAGGGGGGGCAGAGACCCAGTACTTC; CDR3aa: CAWATGGAETQYF
abundance: NA; d_gene: TRBD2; v_gene: TRBV4-2; j_gene: TRBJ2-3; CDR3nt: TGTGCCAGCAGCCCAAACCTAGCGGCGAGCACAGATACGCAGTATTTT; CDR3aa: CASSPNLAASTDTQYF
abundance: NA; d_gene: TRBD2; v_gene: TRBV18; j_gene: TRBJ2-3; CDR3nt: TGTGCCAGCTCATCGTTGTCTAGCGGTAGCACAGATACGCAGTATTTT; CDR3aa: CASSSLSSGSTDTQYF
abundance: NA; d_gene: NA; v_gene: TRBV18; j_gene: TRBJ2-3; CDR3nt: TGTGCCAGCTCAGATGGGACTGTCAACACAGATACGCAGTATTTT; CDR3aa: CASSDGTVNTDTQYF
abundance: NA; d_gene: TRBD1; v_gene: TRBV27; j_gene: TRBJ2-7; CDR3nt: TGTGCCAGCAGTCCCTCCGGGACAGGGAGGAGCGAGCAGTACTTC; CDR3aa: CASSPSGTGRSEQYF
abundance: NA; d_gene: TRBD2; v_gene: TRBV18; j_gene: TRBJ2-1; CDR3nt: TGTGCCAGCTCACCACCCGGCGGGAGAGATTACAATGAGCAGTTCTTC; CDR3aa: CASSPPGGRDYNEQFF
abundance: NA; d_gene: NA; v_gene: TRBV15; j_gene: TRBJ1-1; CDR3nt: TGTGCCACCAGCAGCGGAGGGGTCGCGAACACTGAAGCTTTCTTT; CDR3aa: CATSSGGVANTEAFF
abundance: NA; d_gene: TRBD1; v_gene: TRBV7-3; j_gene: TRBJ1-1; CDR3nt: TGTGCCAGCAGCTTAGAAGCAGGGGGAACTGAAGCTTTCTTT; CDR3aa: CASSLEAGGTEAFF
abundance: NA; d_gene: NA; v_gene: TRBV30; j_gene: TRBJ1-4; CDR3nt: TGTGCCTATCTGGAGGCAACTAATGAAAAACTGTTTTTT; CDR3aa: CAYLEATNEKLFF
abundance: NA; d_gene: TRBD1; v_gene: TRBV27; j_gene: TRBJ1-2; CDR3nt: TGTGCCAGCAGATCGGGACAGGTTAACTATGGCTACACCTTC; CDR3aa: CASRSGQVNYGYTF
abundance: NA; d_gene: NA; v_gene: TRBV27; j_gene: TRBJ2-3; CDR3nt: TGTGCCAGCAGAAGGTCTCCACAGGGCCCAGATACGCAGTATTTT; CDR3aa: CASRRSPQGPDTQYF
abundance: NA; d_gene: NA; v_gene: TRBV14; j_gene: TRBJ2-1; CDR3nt: TGTGCCAGCAGCTTAGAGACTAGTCCCCCATACAATGAGCAGTTCTTC; CDR3aa: CASSLETSPPYNEQFF